One sample yielded the 32 T cell receptor beta chains listed below, sequenced in a study of OX40 agonist ivuxolimab in advanced cancers. Profiled with immunoSEQ multiplex PCR; TCRdb holds only in-frame clones, not every one. The profile shows around 95,000 clones, around 91% of them singletons. The sample consisted of CD4+ or CD8+ T cells sorted from blood, taken in a trial of the OX40 agonist ivuxolimab. Source of these receptors: an adult with an advanced solid tumor such as melanoma, head and neck, liver or kidney cancer.

The chain links TRBV19 to TRBJ1-5; tentatively, D is TRBD1 (6 bases). The CDR3 is made up of 14 amino acids. Trimming stripped 2 bases from V and 6 bases from J, with 11 bases between. Germline assignment: CDR1 LNHDA and CDR2 SQIVND (reference sequence). The chain's CDR3 is CASSITRGSQPQHF. CDR3 nucleotide sequence: TGTGCCAGTAGTATAACCAGGGGTAGTCAGCCCCAGCATTTT.

This clone came up a few times. The V and J genes are TRBV28 and TRBJ2-2; 9 bases agree with TRBD1. Losses at the gene ends were 6 bases for V and 2 bases for J; bases not matched to a gene: 1. Germline CDR1 MDHEN, CDR2 SYDVKM. The CDR3 runs to 14 residues. The CDR3 DNA reads TGTGCCAGCAGGACAGGGGGAAACACCGGGGAGCTGTTTTTT. This sequence encodes CASRTGGNTGELFF.

The chain carries TRBV6-5 and TRBJ2-7, with D perhaps TRBD2 (7 bases). V was clipped by 6 bases and J by 6 bases, with 21 bases between them. In germline, CDR1 is MNHEY, CDR2 SVGAGI. This CDR3 comprises 15 residues. The CDR3: CASSRQGLPGGEQYF. Written as DNA, the CDR3 is TGTGCCAGCAGCCGGCAGGGGCTCCCGGGGGGCGAGCAGTACTTC.

The chain uses TRBV28 and TRBJ2-1; D gene uncertain. The CDR3 extends over 11 amino acids. Trimming removed 6 bases at V and 7 bases at J, with 7 bases between. Germline CDR1 and CDR2: MDHEN and SYDVKM. In DNA form, the CDR3 reads TGTGCCAGCAGAAAAACGAATGAGCAGTTCTTC. Residues: CASRKTNEQFF.

The chain links TRBV14 to TRBJ2-7; TRBD2 matches at 9 bases. The CDR3 is 18 amino acids. After removal of 3 bases from V and 7 bases from J, the junction contained 19 bases not matched to a gene. The V gene's germline CDR1 is SGHDN and CDR2 FVKESK. The CDR3 loop is CASSHLGASGKRLREQYF. The CDR3 DNA reads as TGTGCCAGCAGCCACTTAGGTGCTAGCGGGAAAAGGCTACGGGAGCAGTACTTC.

The CDR3 sequence: CASSQDVQIMNTEAFF. The CDR3, as DNA: TGCGCCAGCAGCCAAGATGTCCAGATCATGAACACTGAAGCTTTCTTT. The V gene is TRBV4-1, the J gene TRBJ1-1; no firm D call. This CDR3 is built from 16 residues. The V gene lost 0 bases and the J gene lost 0 bases, with 11 bases spanning the gap. Germline values: CDR1 MGHRA, CDR2 YSYEKL.

The chain employs TRBV2 and TRBJ2-1; D call uncertain. The ends were cut back, 2 bases at V and 7 bases at J, with 6 bases in the middle. This CDR3 has 12 amino acids. Germline V lookup: CDR1 SNHLY, CDR2 FYNNEI. The DNA of the CDR3 is TGTGCCAGCAGTGAACTGGGGAATGAGCAGTTCTTC. Amino acids: CASSELGNEQFF. The whole variable domain, filled in from reference TRBV2 and TRBJ2-1, reads EPEVTQTPSHQVTQMGQEVILRCVPISNHLYFYWYRQILGQKVEFLVSFYNNEISEKSEIFDDQFSVERPDGSNFTLKIRSTKLEDSAMYFCASSELGNEQFFGPGTRLTVL.

Worth noting for this clone: Germline is not matched at one junction end, which may reflect a read error. V is TRBV9 and J is TRBJ1-4, with D possibly being TRBD1 (5 bases). This CDR3 has 14 amino acids. Germline CDR1 and CDR2: SGDLS and YYNGEE. CDR3 in amino acids: CASSATAPKEKLFF. CDR3 sequence (DNA): TGTGCCAGCAGCGCGACAGCTCCTAAGGAAAAACTGTTTTTT.

CDR3 sequence: CASSQGVNQPQHF. The DNA for the CDR3 is TGTGCCAGCAGCCAGGGGGTAAATCAGCCCCAGCATTTT. The chain employs TRBV14 and TRBJ1-5; tentatively, D is TRBD1 (5 bases). The CDR3 totals 13 residues. Germline CDR1 and CDR2: SGHDN and FVKESK. V was pared by 3 bases and J by 4 bases, with 7 bases between.

V usage is TRBV7-2 and J usage is TRBJ1-4, with a possible D match to TRBD1 (6 bases). The CDR3 covers 14 residues. With 4 bases removed from V and 3 bases from J, the gap between germline ends came to 9 bases. Germline-derived CDR1 and CDR2 are SGHTA and FQGNSA. CDR3 DNA sequence: TGTGCCAGCAGCTCGACAGGACCTAATGAAAAACTGTTTTTT. This codes for CASSSTGPNEKLFF. Based on the CDR3 plus reference TRBV7-2 and TRBJ1-4, the full variable domain is GAGVSQSPSNKVTEKGKDVELRCDPISGHTALYWYRQSLGQGLEFLIYFQGNSAPDKSGLPSDRFSAERTGGSVSTLTIQRTQQEDSAVYLCASSSTGPNEKLFFGSGTQLSVL.

The rearrangement joins TRBV11-2 to TRBJ1-1; perhaps TRBD1 as D (5 bases). The CDR3 spans 15 residues. Deletions cut 1 base from V and 0 bases from J, with 9 bases between. Germline CDR1 SGHAT, CDR2 FQNNGV. Here the CDR3 DNA reads TGTGCCAGCAGCTTAGTTCAGGGCGTGAACACTGAAGCTTTCTTT. Translation gives CASSLVQGVNTEAFF.

The chain links TRBV5-1 to TRBJ2-1; 9 bases are shared with TRBD1. Trimming took 4 bases from V and 2 from J; bases not matched to a gene: 7. The CDR3 is made up of 16 amino acids. The germline V gene has CDR1 SGHRS and CDR2 YFSETQ. The CDR3, as DNA: TGCGCCAGCAGCACCTCCGGGACAGGGCCCTACAATGAGCAGTTCTTC. This encodes CASSTSGTGPYNEQFF.

About this clone itself: The junction departs from the called germline gene at one end, perhaps through a read error. The V and J genes are TRBV19 and TRBJ2-5, with 9 positions matching TRBD2. The V gene's germline CDR1 is LNHDA and CDR2 SQIVND (reference sequence). The CDR3 covers 15 residues. DNA of the CDR3: TGTGCCAGTAGTGTAGAACTAGCGGGCCAAGAGACCCAGTACTTC. It yields the protein CASSVELAGQETQYF.

This chain connects TRBV18 to TRBJ2-1; perhaps TRBD2 as D (5 bases). V was pared by 4 bases and J by 12 bases, with 13 bases between. Germline-derived CDR1 and CDR2 are KGHSH and LQKENI. This CDR3 is 12 amino acids long. CDR3 sequence reads: CASSLSGQTQFF. DNA of the CDR3: TGTGCCAGCTCACTAAGCGGCCAGACGCAGTTCTTC.

V is TRBV28 and J is TRBJ1-3; 8 bases match TRBD1. CDR3 length: 14 residues. V lost 5 bases, J lost 5 bases, and 5 bases stayed unmatched. In germline, CDR1 is MDHEN, CDR2 SYDVKM. The CDR3 sequence: CASSQDRARNTIYF. The CDR3 nucleotides are TGTGCCAGCAGTCAGGACAGGGCCAGAAACACCATATATTTT.

This clone has a single count. The chain employs TRBV5-4 and TRBJ1-3; no clear D gene. The germline V and J ends were trimmed by 0 bases and 4 bases, with 8 bases remaining between them. Germline values: CDR1 SGHNT, CDR2 YYREEE (reference sequence). The CDR3 length is 14 residues. The CDR3 nucleotides read TGTGCCAGCAGCTTGGTAGGGTCAGGAAACACCATATATTTT. Protein: CASSLVGSGNTIYF.

This chain joins TRBV7-2 and TRBJ2-1; D may be TRBD2 (5 bases). Germline CDR1 and CDR2: SGHTA and FQGNSA. The V end lost 0 bases, the J end lost 2 bases, and 8 bases lay between the germline ends. CDR3 size: 15 residues. In nucleotides, the CDR3 is TGTGCCAGCAGCTTAGCCCGAGGGACCTACAATGAGCAGTTCTTC. This encodes CASSLARGTYNEQFF.

The J gene is TRBJ2-2, the V gene TRBV11-2; tentatively, D is TRBD2 (5 bases). Deletions cut 7 bases from V and 6 bases from J, with 21 bases between. The CDR3 is 16 residues long. The germline V gene encodes CDR1 SGHAT and CDR2 FQNNGV. The CDR3 region is CASKKALALGSGELFF. The CDR3 DNA is TGTGCCAGCAAAAAGGCGCTAGCTTTAGGCTCCGGGGAGCTGTTTTTT.

The gene calls are TRBV7-3 and TRBJ2-1; 7 bases line up with TRBD2. Per germline, CDR1 SGHTA and CDR2 FQGTGA. After removal of 2 bases from V and 4 bases from J, the junction contained 5 bases not matched to a gene. The CDR3 is 15 amino acids. This CDR3 reads CASSLAASGYNEQFF. The DNA of the CDR3 is TGTGCCAGCAGCTTAGCAGCTAGCGGATACAATGAGCAGTTCTTC.

The V call is TRBV10-1, the J call TRBJ1-1; no definite D call. V was cut by 0 bases and J by 5 bases, with 7 bases left in between. This CDR3 region has 13 residues. The germline V gene has CDR1 WNHNN and CDR2 SYGVQD (reference sequence). The CDR3 is CASSESLSTEAFF. In DNA, the CDR3 is TGCGCCAGCAGTGAGTCGCTTTCGACTGAAGCTTTCTTT.

The chain is built from TRBV30 and TRBJ1-2; TRBD1 might be the D (5 bases). Germline V gives CDR1 GTSNPN, CDR2 SVGIG (reference sequence). The germline V and J ends were trimmed by 6 bases and 6 bases, with 14 bases remaining between them. The CDR3 runs 12 residues. The CDR3 coding sequence is TGTGCCTGTCCGCAGGGAATCGATGGCTACACCTTC. Translation gives CACPQGIDGYTF.

CDR3 amino acids: CASSDRYNSPLHF. The CDR3, as DNA: TGTGCCAGCAGTGACCGCTATAATTCACCCCTCCACTTT. The chain joins TRBV6-5 to TRBJ1-6; D is undetermined. Germline CDR1 is MNHEY and CDR2 is SVGAGI. The V end was cut by 5 bases, the J end by 3 bases, with 5 bases between. The CDR3 totals 13 residues.

The V gene is TRBV6-6, the J gene TRBJ1-2; 7 nucleotides match TRBD1. CDR1 and CDR2 (germline): MNHNY, SVGAGI (reference sequence). The CDR3 is made up of 14 amino acids. With 0 bases clipped from V and 10 bases from J, the junction kept 8 bases outside the gene matches. This CDR3 is CASSYSTGIGDYTF. The CDR3, as DNA: TGTGCCAGCAGTTACTCGACAGGGATAGGTGACTACACCTTC.

The CDR3 region is CAWGDSPTYEQYF. For the CDR3, the DNA is TGTGCCTGGGGGGACAGCCCTACCTACGAGCAGTACTTC. This chain connects TRBV30 to TRBJ2-7; 7 bases agree with TRBD1. The V gene end was trimmed by 5 bases and the J gene end by 2 bases; junction bases not matched to a gene: 6. The CDR3 length is 13 residues. The germline V gene has CDR1 GTSNPN and CDR2 SVGIG (reference sequence).

V gene TRBV5-1 combines with J gene TRBJ2-2; 9 nucleotides agree with TRBD2. The CDR3 has 16 amino acids. V lost 0 bases and J lost 1; bases outside the gene matches: 1. Germline CDR1 and CDR2: SGHRS and YFSETQ. The CDR3 here is CASSLGLAVNTGELFF. DNA for the CDR3: TGCGCCAGCAGCTTGGGACTAGCGGTGAACACCGGGGAGCTGTTTTTT.

This clone was detected only once. The V and J genes are TRBV19 and TRBJ1-4, with 10 bases matching TRBD1. Germline lookup yields CDR1 LNHDA and CDR2 SQIVND (reference sequence). V was pared by 7 bases and J by 14 bases, with 16 bases of the junction left unmatched. CDR3 length: 15 residues. CDR3 DNA sequence: TGTGCCAGTATTACTCCGGGACAGGGGACATCCAGGCTGTTTTTT. Translation gives CASITPGQGTSRLFF. The variable domain in full, completed from reference TRBV19 and TRBJ1-4, reads DGGITQSPKYLFRKEGQNVTLSCEQNLNHDAMYWYRQDPGQGLRLIYYSQIVNDFQKGDIAEGYSVSREKKESFPLTVTSAQKNPTAFYLCASITPGQGTSRLFFGSGTQLSVL.

V usage is TRBV29-1 and J usage is TRBJ1-1; 9 nucleotides match TRBD1. Per the germline V gene, CDR1 is SQVTM and CDR2 is ANQGSEA. Trimming took 7 bases from V and 3 from J; bases not matched to a gene: 6. The CDR3 length is 13 residues. The CDR3 DNA follows: TGCAGCGCGACGACAGGGGGGGACACTGAAGCTTTCTTT. Amino acids: CSATTGGDTEAFF. The entire variable domain, with the rest obtained from reference TRBV29-1 and TRBJ1-1, is as follows: SAVISQKPSRDICQRGTSLTIQCQVDSQVTMMFWYRQQPGQSLTLIATANQGSEATYESGFVIDKFPISRPNLTFSTLTVSNMSPEDSSIYLCSATTGGDTEAFFGQGTRLTVV.

The J gene is TRBJ1-4, the V gene TRBV5-4, with D unresolved. The CDR3 totals 16 residues. The germline V and J ends were trimmed by 4 bases and 2 bases, with 15 bases remaining between them. The germline V gene has CDR1 SGHNT and CDR2 YYREEE (reference sequence). The CDR3 here is CASSTEPLVTNEKLFF. The CDR3 DNA is TGTGCCAGCAGCACTGAGCCCCTGGTGACTAATGAAAAACTGTTTTTT.

A word on this clone: In the same sample, other DNA sequences code for this CDR3. The chain employs TRBV18 and TRBJ1-2; D possibly corresponds to TRBD1 (6 bases). CDR3 length: 14 residues. Germline CDR1 reads KGHSH; CDR2 reads LQKENI. The V gene lost 6 bases and the J gene lost 0 bases, with 11 bases spanning the gap. This CDR3 is CASSLRGANYGYTF. CDR3 in DNA: TGTGCCAGCTCGCTCAGGGGTGCTAACTATGGCTACACCTTC.

J is TRBJ1-1 and V is TRBV5-1; 11 bases align to TRBD1. The J segment lost 5 bases and the V segment lost 1 base, leaving 13 bases of the junction unmatched. CDR1 is SGHRS and CDR2 is YFSETQ in the germline V gene. CDR3 length: 18 amino acids. The CDR3 DNA is TGCGCCAGCAGCTTGAGGCCCCCGGGACAGGGGGTAAGGACTGAAGCTTTCTTT. Protein: CASSLRPPGQGVRTEAFF.

V gene TRBV6-1 combines with J gene TRBJ1-5; D is ambiguous. V lost 0 bases and J 1 base, leaving 10 bases between the germline ends. This CDR3 is 16 amino acids long. The germline gives CDR1 MNHNS, CDR2 SASEGT. In DNA form, the CDR3 reads TGTGCCAGCAGTGAAGCCCGATTTGAGAGCAATCAGCCCCAGCATTTT. Its translation: CASSEARFESNQPQHF.

V is TRBV5-1 and J is TRBJ1-4, with TRBD1 matching 8 bases. The germline V gene encodes CDR1 SGHRS and CDR2 YFSETQ. The CDR3 runs 17 residues. After removal of 0 bases from V and 0 bases from J, the junction contained 4 bases not matched to a gene. For the CDR3, the DNA is TGCGCCAGCAGCTTGGAGGGACAGGTTGCAACTAATGAAAAACTGTTTTTT. As protein: CASSLEGQVATNEKLFF. Variable domain in full (rest from reference TRBV5-1 and TRBJ1-4): KAGVTQTPRYLIKTRGQQVTLSCSPISGHRSVSWYQQTPGQGLQFLFEYFSETQRNKGNFPGRFSGRQFSNSRSEMNVSTLELGDSALYLCASSLEGQVATNEKLFFGSGTQLSVL.